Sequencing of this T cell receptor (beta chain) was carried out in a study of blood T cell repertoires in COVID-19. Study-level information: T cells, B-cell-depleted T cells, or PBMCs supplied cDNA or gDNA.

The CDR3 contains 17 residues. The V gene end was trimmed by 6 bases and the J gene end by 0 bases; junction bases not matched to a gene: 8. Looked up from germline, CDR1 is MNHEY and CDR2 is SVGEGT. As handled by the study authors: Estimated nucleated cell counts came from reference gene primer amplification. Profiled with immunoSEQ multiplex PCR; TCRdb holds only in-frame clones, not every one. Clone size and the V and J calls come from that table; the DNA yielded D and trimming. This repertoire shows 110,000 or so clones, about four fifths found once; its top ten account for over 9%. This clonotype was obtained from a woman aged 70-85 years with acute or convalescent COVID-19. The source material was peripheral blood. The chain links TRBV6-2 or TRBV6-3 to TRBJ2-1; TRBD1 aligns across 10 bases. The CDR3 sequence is CASSRRTGGSSYNEQFF. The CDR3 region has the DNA TGTGCCAGCAGCCGAAGGACAGGGGGGAGCTCCTACAATGAGCAGTTCTTC.